Below, 20 T cell receptor beta chains from the same sample are listed, as sequenced in a study of T cells in Graves' hyperthyroidism and ophthalmopathy (dated by TCRdb to the late 2010s). Library construction relied on multiplex PCR. Sequencer: Illumina HiSeq 2000. Amplification of TCR beta CDR3 regions was carried out from RNA transcripts. The first round of RT-PCR for the TCR CDR3 was performed with the HTBI primer set and the Qiagen OneStep RT-PCR kit. Using fastp at Q25 and MiXCR, TCRdb reprocessed the public reads and kept productive beta chains. For every CDR3 protein sequence, its rows merge into one entry that carries the most common genes and DNA. The sample profile shows 300,000 to 500,000 distinct CDR3 sequences; over 12% of them were found once. Clones ranked in the top ten supply over 25% of the sample. Source material: blood. The source of these receptors is a man over 45 with Graves' ophthalmopathy.

This clonotype has just a few counts. V gene TRBV20-1 combines with J gene TRBJ2-2; 7 bases agree with TRBD2. J lost 6 bases, V lost 2 bases, and 9 bases had no gene match. The CDR3 loop spans 15 amino acids. CDR1 and CDR2 (germline): DFQATT, SNEGSKA (reference sequence). The CDR3 sequence: CSARQPRAGAGELFF. CDR3 sequence (DNA): TGCAGTGCTAGACAACCCCGGGCGGGAGCCGGGGAGCTGTTTTTT.

This clonotype appeared many times. The chain joins TRBV7-8 to TRBJ2-2; 9 nucleotides match TRBD2. The CDR3 contains 16 residues. Germline V gene data show CDR1 as SGHVS and CDR2 as FQNEAQ. With 0 bases clipped from V and 4 bases from J, the junction kept 3 bases outside the gene matches. Here the CDR3 reads CASSLASGRSTGELFF. CDR3 coding DNA: TGTGCCAGCAGCTTAGCTAGCGGGAGAAGCACCGGGGAGCTGTTTTTT.

About this clonotype itself: A read error may account for a junction end that differs from germline. This sequence joins TRBV7-7 and TRBJ2-2, with 9 bases that match TRBD1. Looked up from germline, CDR1 is SSHAT and CDR2 is FNYEAQ (reference sequence). The CDR3 has 14 amino acids. The DNA of the CDR3 is TGTGCTAGCAGCTCCGGGACAGGGCCCGGGGAGCTGTTTTTT. It yields the protein CASSSGTGPGELFF.

The sample holds a few counts of this clonotype. V and J are TRBV14 and TRBJ2-2; D is unresolved. V lost 1 base and J lost 7, with 13 bases in between. The CDR3 runs 15 residues. From germline, CDR1 is SGHDN and CDR2 FVKESK. CDR3 DNA: TGTGCCAGCAGCCAAGTGCCCTTCCCGGTCGGGGAGCTGTTTTTT. Its protein is CASSQVPFPVGELFF.

Many counts were recorded for this clonotype. One end of the junction does not line up with germline, which may come from a read error. The chain links TRBV4-1 to TRBJ1-1; D gene uncertain. The CDR3 loop spans 18 amino acids. Per germline, CDR1 MGHRA and CDR2 YSYEKL. The CDR3 loop reads CASSQDQASSPRKTEAFF. As DNA, the CDR3 is TGCGCCAGTAGCCAAGACCAAGCCTCATCGCCCCGAAAAACTGAAGCTTTCTTT.

This clonotype appeared a few times. The CDR3 spells CASSPGTGIYNSPLHF. The CDR3 DNA is TGTGCCAGCAGTCCCGGGACAGGGATCTATAATTCACCCCTCCACTTT. The V and J genes are TRBV6-1 and TRBJ1-6; 9 bases align to TRBD1. Germline V gene lookup returns CDR1 MNHNS and CDR2 SASEGT. The trim removed 5 bases at V and 3 bases at J, leaving 5 bases unmatched. The CDR3 spans 16 residues.

The V gene is TRBV4-2, the J gene TRBJ1-6; no reliable D call. The V end lost 3 bases, the J end lost 7 bases, and 10 bases lay between the germline ends. The CDR3 consists of 14 residues. The germline CDR1 and CDR2 sequences are LGHNA and YNFKEQ. As DNA, the CDR3 is TGTGCCAGCAGCCAGCGAGACCAGAATTCACCCCTCCACTTT. Its translation is CASSQRDQNSPLHF.

In this sample, this clonotype turned up many times. The chain is built from TRBV7-9 and TRBJ2-5, with D possibly matching TRBD1 (6 bases). V was clipped by 4 bases and J by 3 bases, with 18 bases between them. The CDR3 loop spans 16 amino acids. CDR1 and CDR2 from the germline V gene are SEHNR and FQNEAQ (reference sequence). CDR3 DNA: TGTGCCAGCAGCTCGGAAACAGGGAAACAAAAAGAGACCCAGTACTTC. Protein: CASSSETGKQKETQYF. Filled out from reference TRBV7-9 and TRBJ2-5, the complete variable domain reads DTGVSQNPRHKITKRGQNVTFRCDPISEHNRLYWYRQTLGQGPEFLTYFQNEAQLEKSRLLSDRFSAERPKGSFSTLEIQRTEQGDSAMYLCASSSETGKQKETQYFGPGTRLLVL.

Many counts were recorded for this clonotype. This chain links TRBV6-1 with TRBJ2-1, with 9 bases identical to TRBD2. Germline V gives CDR1 MNHNS, CDR2 SASEGT. The CDR3 contains 15 residues. V shed 6 bases, J shed 8 bases, and the junction held 11 bases outside the gene matches. The CDR3 nucleotides read TGTGCCAGCAGGCCGGGGGGCGGGAGGGCATATGAGCAGTTCTTC. Amino acids: CASRPGGGRAYEQFF.

Only a few counts were recorded for this clonotype. The chain links TRBV4-1 to TRBJ2-1; D unresolved. The CDR3 totals 13 residues. Trimming shortened V by 1 base and J by 9 bases, and 10 bases separated the two germline ends. Germline values: CDR1 MGHRA, CDR2 YSYEKL. CDR3 bases: TGCGCCAGCAGCCAAGGGACGTGGGTTGAGCAGTTCTTC. Its protein is CASSQGTWVEQFF.

This clonotype came up many times. The chain uses TRBV11-1 and TRBJ2-7; 11 nucleotides align to TRBD1. The V and J ends lost 5 bases and 0 bases, in that order; junction bases with no gene match: 15. Germline CDR1 is SGHAT and CDR2 is FQDESV (reference sequence). The CDR3 has 19 amino acids. The CDR3 DNA reads TGTGCCAGCAGCCCCGCTCTGGGACAGGGGGGAGCGCGCTCCTACGAGCAGTACTTC. As protein: CASSPALGQGGARSYEQYF.

This clonotype was seen ten or more times. The chain recombines TRBV15 with TRBJ2-1; 9 bases line up with TRBD2. With 7 bases clipped from V and 6 bases from J, the junction kept 10 bases outside the gene matches. CDR3 size: 15 residues. Germline CDR1 is LNHNV and CDR2 is YYDKDF (reference sequence). As DNA, the CDR3 is TGTGCCACCACGCGGGGGGGGCTTGGGTTCAATGAGCAGTTCTTC. It codes for CATTRGGLGFNEQFF. Looking up the rest from reference TRBV15 and TRBJ2-1 gives the full variable domain: DAMVIQNPRYQVTQFGKPVTLSCSQTLNHNVMYWYQQKSSQAPKLLFHYYDKDFNNEADTPDNFQSRRPNTSFCFLDIRSPGLGDTAMYLCATTRGGLGFNEQFFGPGTRLTVL.

This chain links TRBV12-3 or TRBV12-4 with TRBJ2-3; D is possibly TRBD2 (7 bases). V lost 7 bases, J lost 3 bases, and 23 bases lay in between. The CDR3 has 17 amino acids. As DNA, the CDR3 is TGTGCCAGCACCTACTGGGGGGGCGGGAAGAGTACAGATACGCAGTATTTT. Protein: CASTYWGGGKSTDTQYF.

This clonotype was seen at least ten times. This chain connects TRBV2 to TRBJ1-4, with no clear D. The CDR3 loop spans 15 amino acids. The V gene lost 1 base and the J gene lost 0 bases, with 6 bases spanning the gap. From germline, CDR1 is SNHLY and CDR2 FYNNEI. CDR3 nucleotides: TGTGCCAGCAGTGAAGACGAGTCAACTAATGAAAAACTGTTTTTT. Its translation is CASSEDESTNEKLFF.

Many counts were recorded for this clonotype. The genes are TRBV20-1 and TRBJ2-4; D is unclear. Germline-derived CDR1 and CDR2 are DFQATT and SNEGSKA (reference sequence). This CDR3 is built from 12 residues. V lost 7 bases, J lost 1 base, and 8 bases lay in between. CDR3 DNA sequence: TGCAGTGTAGGCGTGGCCAAAAACATTCAGTACTTC. Translated, it gives CSVGVAKNIQYF.

The CDR3 loop reads CSASSGGYGYTF. The CDR3 DNA follows: TGCAGTGCTAGTTCGGGCGGCTATGGCTACACCTTC. The chain employs TRBV20-1 and TRBJ1-2; D ambiguous. Germline lookup yields CDR1 DFQATT and CDR2 SNEGSKA (reference sequence). V gave up 3 bases and J gave up 4 bases, with 9 bases separating them. This CDR3 comprises 12 residues.

In its sample, this clonotype was seen many times. The chain recombines TRBV11-3 with TRBJ2-1, with unresolved D. Germline lookup yields CDR1 SGHNT and CDR2 YENEEA. The V end lost 5 bases, the J end lost 9 bases, and 14 bases lay between the germline ends. This CDR3 spans 13 amino acids. CDR3 loop: CASSATTVTEQFF. The CDR3 DNA is TGTGCCAGCAGCGCTACCACGGTCACTGAGCAGTTCTTC.

A few counts support this clonotype. This chain uses TRBV20-1 with TRBJ2-2, with TRBD1 as a possible D gene (5 bases). The CDR3 length is 14 residues. Germline lookup yields CDR1 DFQATT and CDR2 SNEGSKA (reference sequence). V was cut by 4 bases and J by 4 bases, with 13 bases left in between. The CDR3 nucleotides read TGCAGTGCTACCCGCAGGGTGTCCACCGGGGAGCTGTTTTTT. It translates to CSATRRVSTGELFF.

The table lists this clonotype with many counts. The gene calls are TRBV11-2 and TRBJ2-3; D is possibly TRBD1 (5 bases). Germline V lookup: CDR1 SGHAT, CDR2 FQNNGV. Trimming removed 5 bases from V and 5 bases from J, with 11 bases in between. The CDR3 is made up of 13 amino acids. CDR3 region: CASSPRQRDTQYF. In nucleotides, the CDR3 is TGTGCCAGCAGCCCAAGACAGCGAGATACGCAGTATTTT.

At least ten counts were recorded for this clonotype. The chain uses TRBV2 and TRBJ1-2; D is ambiguous. The CDR3 has 11 amino acids. Germline CDR1 is SNHLY and CDR2 is FYNNEI. V shed 7 bases and J shed 4 bases, with 7 bases lying between them. The CDR3 here is CASKSVYGYTF. CDR3 bases: TGTGCCAGCAAGTCAGTCTATGGCTACACCTTC.